This T cell receptor (beta chain) was sequenced for a study of blood T cells in healthy people across ages. Isolation of PBMCs gave at least 7 million cells per sample. This CDR3 is built from 13 residues. Between the trimmed V and J ends, which lost 7 bases and 13 bases, there was a span of 20 bases. Germline assignment: CDR1 MDHEN and CDR2 SYDVKM. A sample-barcoded 5' primer and a J-beta primer mix were used in a second PCR of about 7 to 11 cycles. Each cDNA molecule, via a template-switch adaptor with 12 random nucleotides, was tagged. TCRdb independently ran MiXCR on the 5' RACE reads; one entry per CDR3 protein. The table has hundreds of thousands of distinct CDR3 sequences, about 54% seen once.

Sample: blood. The rearrangement uses TRBV28 and TRBJ2-1; possible D gene TRBD2, 5 bases. The sequence was obtained from a man in his sixties in good health. This CDR3 reads CASIGGPRLNQFF. DNA of the CDR3: TGTGCCAGCATCGGCGGGCCCCGATTAAACCAGTTCTTC.